This T cell receptor (beta chain) came from a study of metastatic and nonmetastatic thyroid tumors. Study at large: Across blood and tumor or nodule tissue, repertoires from malignant and benign thyroid patients were compared with one another.

By sample fraction, this clone is medium-sized. TCRdb re-called the PCR reads via MiXCR. The data hold around 7,800 clones, with under 30% observed a single time. Looked up from germline, CDR1 is SGHTA and CDR2 is FQGNSA. CDR3 length equals 15 residues. V dropped 4 bases and J dropped 8; count of bases not matched to a gene: 13. Thyroid surgery was performed in patients who had received no treatment beforehand. Sequencing was performed on adjacent normal tissue. The sequence was collected from a male donor with papillary thyroid cancer or a benign thyroid nodule (not recorded which). Some clones in this sample may be carry-over from other donors' samples. The chain couples TRBV7-2 to TRBJ1-2; TRBD1 matches at 7 bases. The CDR3 DNA sequence: TGTGCCAGCAGCTCTTACGAGGGACAGAAGGCCGGCTACACCTTC. Translation gives CASSSYEGQKAGYTF. Drawing the rest from reference TRBV7-2 and TRBJ1-2, the complete variable domain is GAGVSQSPSNKVTEKGKDVELRCDPISGHTALYWYRQSLGQGLEFLIYFQGNSAPDKSGLPSDRFSAERTGGSVSTLTIQRTQQEDSAVYLCASSSYEGQKAGYTFGSGTRLTVV.